This entry lists 27 T cell receptor beta chains sequenced from one sample in a study of T cells in Graves' hyperthyroidism and ophthalmopathy. Amplified regions were TCR beta CDR3 sequences from RNA transcripts. The primer set for the first-round RT-PCR of the TCR CDR3 was HTBI. TCRdb reprocessed the multiplex PCR reads via MiXCR and lists one record per CDR3 protein. Here the sample spans a few hundred thousand distinct CDR3 sequences, about 15% being singletons. Sample: blood. The receptor source for this set is a woman in her twenties or thirties with Graves' ophthalmopathy.

This clonotype was picked up many times. This chain connects TRBV20-1 to TRBJ1-3; D possibly corresponds to TRBD1 (5 bases). V dropped 6 bases and J dropped 0 bases, with 9 bases sitting between them. CDR3 length: 13 amino acids. CDR1 is DFQATT and CDR2 is SNEGSKA in the germline V gene (reference sequence). As DNA, the CDR3 is TGCAGTGCGTCAGACAGCTCTGGAAACACCATATATTTT. Its translation is CSASDSSGNTIYF.

This clonotype has ten or more counts. The gene calls are TRBV9 and TRBJ2-3; unclear D gene. V lost 1 base, J lost 1 base, and 13 bases lay in between. This CDR3 region has 16 residues. Per germline, CDR1 SGDLS and CDR2 YYNGEE. In DNA, the CDR3 is TGTGCCAGCAGCGTAATTTCGGGTTACGGCACAGATACGCAGTATTTT. It codes for CASSVISGYGTDTQYF.

This clonotype has ten or more counts. The V and J genes are TRBV7-8 and TRBJ2-2; possibly TRBD2 for D (6 bases). The germline V and J ends were trimmed by 2 bases and 4 bases, with 20 bases remaining between them. The CDR3 totals 18 residues. Germline V gives CDR1 SGHVS, CDR2 FQNEAQ. The CDR3 is CASSLHPPGGVPTGELFF. CDR3 bases: TGTGCCAGCAGCTTACACCCCCCCGGGGGAGTCCCCACCGGGGAGCTGTTTTTT. Full variable domain (rest looked up from reference TRBV7-8 and TRBJ2-2): GAGVSQSPRYKVAKRGQDVALRCDPISGHVSLFWYQQALGQGPEFLTYFQNEAQLDKSGLPSDRFFAERPEGSVSTLKIQRTQQEDSAVYLCASSLHPPGGVPTGELFFGEGSRLTVL.

The CDR3 loop reads CASSFVIPEAFF. CDR3 DNA sequence: TGTGCCAGCAGCTTCGTGATCCCTGAAGCTTTCTTT. The chain links TRBV7-8 to TRBJ1-1; D uncertain. The CDR3 has 12 amino acids. V gave up 3 bases and J gave up 6 bases, with 8 bases separating them. CDR1 SGHVS and CDR2 FQNEAQ come from the germline V gene.

There are many counts of this clonotype. The V and J genes are TRBV9 and TRBJ2-2; the D gene is possibly TRBD1 (6 bases). CDR3 size: 17 residues. Deletions cut 3 bases from V and 4 bases from J, with 19 bases between. Germline V gene sequence: CDR1 SGDLS, CDR2 YYNGEE. For the CDR3, the DNA is TGTGCCAGCAGCGCCAACCTCAGGGGCCATACCACCGGGGAGCTGTTTTTT. Translated, it gives CASSANLRGHTTGELFF. Drawing the rest from reference TRBV9 and TRBJ2-2, the complete variable domain is DSGVTQTPKHLITATGQRVTLRCSPRSGDLSVYWYQQSLDQGLQFLIQYYNGEERAKGNILERFSAQQFPDLHSELNLSSLELGDSALYFCASSANLRGHTTGELFFGEGSRLTVL.

This clonotype occurred many times. The chain carries TRBV5-5 and TRBJ1-5; D perhaps matches TRBD1 (6 bases). The CDR3 contains 14 residues. Germline-derived CDR1 and CDR2 are SGHKS and YYEKEE (reference sequence). V lost 1 base, J lost 5 bases, and 10 bases lay in between. The CDR3 nucleotides are TGTGCCAGCAGCTTGTCAGGGGACTATCAGCCCCAGCATTTT. It yields the protein CASSLSGDYQPQHF.

This clonotype was observed a few times. This sequence joins TRBV20-1 and TRBJ2-1; TRBD2 might be the D (5 bases). Germline lookup yields CDR1 DFQATT and CDR2 SNEGSKA (reference sequence). The CDR3 contains 13 residues. The V end lost 5 bases, the J end lost 2 bases, and 10 bases lay between the germline ends. The DNA for the CDR3 is TGCAGTGCTCGGAGGCCTACCTACAATGAGCAGTTCTTC. Residues: CSARRPTYNEQFF.

The chain recombines TRBV5-1 with TRBJ1-1; TRBD1 agrees at 7 bases. The V gene's germline CDR1 is SGHRS and CDR2 YFSETQ. V lost 5 bases, J lost 1 base, and 11 bases stayed unmatched. The CDR3 is 16 amino acids. In nucleotides, the CDR3 is TGCGCCAGCAGTCAGGAGGGGGCAGGGGCGAACACTGAAGCTTTCTTT. Amino acids: CASSQEGAGANTEAFF.

This chain connects TRBV20-1 to TRBJ2-5; 8 bases are shared with TRBD1. CDR3 length: 13 residues. CDR1 and CDR2 from the germline V gene are DFQATT and SNEGSKA (reference sequence). The ends lost 3 bases at V and 5 bases at J; junction bases unmatched: 5. In DNA, the CDR3 is TGCAGTGCTAGGGGCAGGGGGCGGGAGACCCAGTACTTC. This encodes CSARGRGRETQYF.

This clonotype was recorded only once. The rearrangement uses TRBV29-1 and TRBJ2-7; D may be TRBD1 (5 bases). This CDR3 region has 16 residues. CDR1 is SQVTM, CDR2 ANQGSEA, per germline. Trimming took 4 bases from V and 0 from J, leaving 19 bases between them. The CDR3 DNA follows: TGCAGCGTTGGGGGCCTCTGGCAGGCGAGCTCCTACGAGCAGTACTTC. As protein: CSVGGLWQASSYEQYF.

At least ten counts were recorded for this clonotype. The chain has TRBV6-6 and TRBJ1-1; tentatively, D is TRBD1 (6 bases). The V gene's germline CDR1 is MNHNY and CDR2 SVGAGI (reference sequence). The V and J ends lost 2 bases and 0 bases respectively, with 22 bases between them. The CDR3 loop spans 19 amino acids. In DNA form, the CDR3 reads TGTGCCAGCAGTTACACTCGATCTAAGACAGGAAAAATGAACACTGAAGCTTTCTTT. This encodes CASSYTRSKTGKMNTEAFF.

The sample holds many counts of this clonotype. The rearrangement links TRBV20-1 to TRBJ1-1; no definite D call. Germline assignment: CDR1 DFQATT and CDR2 SNEGSKA (reference sequence). The V and J ends lost 0 bases and 0 bases respectively, with 11 bases between them. This CDR3 contains 15 residues. CDR3 protein: CSARDLARLNTEAFF. The DNA for the CDR3 is TGCAGTGCTAGAGATCTTGCACGGCTGAACACTGAAGCTTTCTTT.

Only a few counts were recorded for this clonotype. The V and J genes are TRBV20-1 and TRBJ2-7, with 9 positions matching TRBD2. The CDR3 loop spans 13 amino acids. Trimming took 4 bases from V and 3 from J; bases not matched to a gene: 4. CDR1 and CDR2 (germline): DFQATT, SNEGSKA (reference sequence). DNA of the CDR3: TGCAGTGCTATTAGACTAGCGGTCTACGAGCAGTACTTC. It specifies CSAIRLAVYEQYF.

This clonotype was seen repeatedly, ten times or more. The chain recombines TRBV7-9 with TRBJ2-1; D is ambiguous. V shed 5 bases and J shed 3 bases, with 14 bases lying between them. The CDR3 consists of 15 residues. Germline-derived CDR1 and CDR2 are SEHNR and FQNEAQ (reference sequence). CDR3 nucleotides: TGTGCCAGCAGCGACCGAACTACTGACTACAATGAGCAGTTCTTC. Protein: CASSDRTTDYNEQFF.

This clonotype was counted at least ten times. This sequence joins TRBV6-1 and TRBJ1-5; TRBD1 matches 7 bases. Trimming removed 6 bases from V and 3 bases from J; junction bases left unmatched: 8. The germline V gene has CDR1 MNHNS and CDR2 SASEGT. This CDR3 has 15 amino acids. The chain's CDR3 is CASRRQGLANQPQHF. Here the CDR3 DNA reads TGTGCCAGCAGGAGACAGGGTCTGGCCAATCAGCCCCAGCATTTT.

This clonotype was counted between two and nine times. The V call is TRBV9, the J call TRBJ2-7, with a weak D call TRBD2 (5 bases). This CDR3 has 15 residues. Trimming left V 0 bases short and J 0 bases short, with 10 bases between. CDR1 SGDLS and CDR2 YYNGEE come from the germline V gene. CDR3 region: CASSVDTSSSYEQYF. The CDR3 nucleotides are TGTGCCAGCAGCGTAGACACTAGTAGCTCCTACGAGCAGTACTTC. The full variable domain, rest sourced from reference TRBV9 and TRBJ2-7, is DSGVTQTPKHLITATGQRVTLRCSPRSGDLSVYWYQQSLDQGLQFLIQYYNGEERAKGNILERFSAQQFPDLHSELNLSSLELGDSALYFCASSVDTSSSYEQYFGPGTRLTVT.

This clonotype was counted ten times or more. The genes are TRBV10-3 and TRBJ2-7, with 9 nucleotides matching TRBD1. Germline trimming cut 8 bases from V and 3 bases from J; bases unmatched to any gene: 11. The CDR3 has 15 amino acids. In germline, CDR1 is ENHRY, CDR2 SYGVKD. Here the CDR3 DNA reads TGTGCCATCCGCGGGACAGGGAAGATTAACTACGAGCAGTACTTC. Translating it yields CAIRGTGKINYEQYF.

The sample holds many counts of this clonotype. V is TRBV2 and J is TRBJ1-2; D remains ambiguous. This CDR3 region has 13 residues. Germline CDR1 is SNHLY and CDR2 is FYNNEI. Trimming removed 6 bases from V and 2 bases from J, with 10 bases in between. Here the CDR3 DNA reads TGTGCCAGCAGGGCCGGCGTAAACTATGGCTACACCTTC. Its protein product is CASRAGVNYGYTF.

This clonotype occurred a few times. V usage is TRBV29-1 and J usage is TRBJ1-4; 7 bases line up with TRBD1. The CDR3 is made up of 13 amino acids. V shed 6 bases and J 8 bases; nucleotides not matched to a gene: 9. CDR1 and CDR2 from the germline V gene are SQVTM and ANQGSEA. The CDR3, as DNA: TGCAGCGTCGGAGACAGGGCCCTAGAAAAACTGTTTTTT. This codes for CSVGDRALEKLFF. The variable domain in full, completed from reference TRBV29-1 and TRBJ1-4, reads SAVISQKPSRDICQRGTSLTIQCQVDSQVTMMFWYRQQPGQSLTLIATANQGSEATYESGFVIDKFPISRPNLTFSTLTVSNMSPEDSSIYLCSVGDRALEKLFFGSGTQLSVL.

Many counts were recorded for this clonotype. The rearrangement joins TRBV11-2 to TRBJ2-7, with D unresolved. CDR3 size: 13 residues. Germline CDR1 and CDR2: SGHAT and FQNNGV. V lost 5 bases and J 6 bases, leaving 14 bases between the germline ends. The CDR3 nucleotides read TGTGCCAGCAGCGCCCCCTCCTTGATCGAGCAGTACTTC. It translates to CASSAPSLIEQYF.

This clonotype was observed many times. At one end, the junction sequence differs from germline, possibly due to a read error. The CDR3 bases are TGTGCCAACAGTATTAGCGGGGGGGCGACTGAGCAGTTCTTC. It encodes CANSISGGATEQFF. V usage is TRBV12-3 or TRBV12-4 and J usage is TRBJ2-1; 11 bases fit TRBD2. The CDR3 covers 14 residues.

This clonotype was seen ten or more times. The rearrangement joins TRBV6-2 or TRBV6-3 to TRBJ2-2; D ambiguous. CDR1 is MNHEY, CDR2 SVGEGT, per germline. The CDR3 loop spans 13 amino acids. The germline V and J ends were trimmed by 10 bases and 4 bases, with 13 bases remaining between them. The CDR3 protein is CATIDVFTGELFF. The DNA for the CDR3 is TGTGCCACCATAGACGTATTCACCGGGGAGCTGTTTTTT.

The sample holds many counts of this clonotype. This sequence joins TRBV28 and TRBJ2-5, with 9 bases aligning to TRBD1. Germline CDR1 MDHEN, CDR2 SYDVKM. V dropped 3 bases and J dropped 5; count of bases not matched to a gene: 7. The CDR3 runs 15 residues. DNA for the CDR3: TGTGCCAGCAGTTTTCCAGGACAGGGGATTGAGACCCAGTACTTC. Protein product: CASSFPGQGIETQYF.

In its sample, this clonotype was seen many times. This chain links TRBV20-1 with TRBJ1-5; tentatively, D is TRBD1 (5 bases). The CDR3 has 18 amino acids. Trimming pared 0 bases from V and 0 bases from J, leaving 18 bases between. The germline CDR1 and CDR2 sequences are DFQATT and SNEGSKA (reference sequence). In DNA, the CDR3 is TGCAGTGCTAGAGACCCCCTTGATGCGGGGGGTAGCAATCAGCCCCAGCATTTT. Its translation is CSARDPLDAGGSNQPQHF.

With respect to this clonotype: It may be a read error: a sequence one base away is much more abundant. This sequence joins TRBV12-3 or TRBV12-4 and TRBJ1-1; D ambiguous. The CDR3 runs 12 residues. CDR3 amino acids: CASSFFNTGAFF. The CDR3 DNA sequence: TGTGCCAGCAGTTTTTTTAACACTGGAGCTTTCTTT.

This clonotype was counted at least ten times. The chain uses TRBV20-1 and TRBJ2-1; 9 nucleotides align to TRBD2. The V and J ends lost 5 bases and 3 bases, in that order; junction bases with no gene match: 8. CDR3 size: 15 residues. Germline CDR1 and CDR2: DFQATT and SNEGSKA (reference sequence). This chain's CDR3 is CSARGRGGLYNEQFF. The CDR3 DNA reads as TGCAGTGCTCGGGGGCGGGGGGGCCTCTACAATGAGCAGTTCTTC.

This clonotype was seen repeatedly, ten times or more. The chain uses TRBV14 and TRBJ1-1; D not certain. CDR3 length equals 15 residues. CDR1 SGHDN and CDR2 FVKESK come from the germline V gene. V gave up 0 bases and J gave up 1 base, with 9 bases separating them. The CDR3 coding sequence is TGTGCCAGCAGCCAAGATATGGCATCGAACACTGAAGCTTTCTTT. Encoded protein: CASSQDMASNTEAFF. The full variable domain, rest sourced from reference TRBV14 and TRBJ1-1, is EAGVTQFPSHSVIEKGQTVTLRCDPISGHDNLYWYRRVMGKEIKFLLHFVKESKQDESGMPNNRFLAERTGGTYSTLKVQPAELEDSGVYFCASSQDMASNTEAFFGQGTRLTVV.